The T cell receptor beta chain under discussion was sequenced for a study of breast tumors, draining lymph nodes, adjacent tissues. Study results and limitations: Data fit most tumor T cells coming from lymph node, expanding in tumor. Tumor TCR diversity was below lymph nodes but above nontumor tissue. Tumor T cell lymph node origin was a supported hypothesis, not proven. Compared with basal-like, luminal-like tumors shared significantly more repertoire with nontumor tissue.

TCRdb used MiXCR to reprocess the multiplex PCR reads, holding one entry per CDR3 protein. The data hold about 13,000 distinct CDR3 sequences, with roughly half observed a single time. There are a few counts of this clonotype. Its specificity is not known. After removal of 2 bases from V and 1 base from J, the junction contained 8 bases not matched to a gene. The length of the CDR3 is 16 residues. Germline values: CDR1 MNHNY, CDR2 SVGAGI (reference sequence). Sequenced material: tumor-adjacent breast tissue. The rearrangement joins TRBV6-6 to TRBJ2-7; 7 positions agree with TRBD1. The sequence came from a female donor with breast cancer. Some clones in this sample may be carry-over from other donors' samples. CDR3 amino acids: CASSYDRTGGSYEQYF. Written as DNA, the CDR3 is TGTGCCAGCAGTTACGACCGGACAGGCGGGTCCTACGAGCAGTACTTC.